The 32 T cell receptor beta chains presented below share a single source sample, sequenced in a study of blood T cells in healthy people across ages. The second PCR ran about 6 to 12 cycles with a sample-barcoded 5' primer and J-beta primers. Using its own MiXCR run on the 5' RACE reads, TCRdb lists one record per CDR3 protein. The table has 600,000 or so distinct CDR3 sequences, around 31% seen once. The sample was blood. The source of these receptors is a woman of 80 years or more in good health.

This clonotype was counted at least ten times. The chain carries TRBV3-1 and TRBJ2-3; 9 nucleotides agree with TRBD1. The germline CDR1 and CDR2 sequences are LGHDT and YNNKEL (reference sequence). With 10 bases clipped from V and 1 base from J, the junction kept 9 bases outside the gene matches. There are 15 residues in the CDR3. The CDR3 sequence is CAKPTGGPCTDTQYF. The CDR3 DNA is TGTGCCAAACCAACAGGGGGCCCATGCACAGATACGCAGTATTTT.

This clonotype was picked up many times. The CDR3 nucleotides are TGTGCCAGCTCACCACCGGGGGGGGAAGATACGCAGTATTTT. Translated, it gives CASSPPGGEDTQYF. This chain links TRBV18 with TRBJ2-3, with TRBD2 matching over 7 bases. Per germline, CDR1 KGHSH and CDR2 LQKENI. The V gene end was trimmed by 0 bases and the J gene end by 5 bases; junction bases not matched to a gene: 2. CDR3 length: 14 residues.

This clonotype was detected a few times. J is TRBJ1-1 and V is TRBV7-3, with D tentatively TRBD1 (6 bases). The CDR3 has 13 residues. V lost 8 bases and J lost 5, with 15 bases in between. In germline, CDR1 is SGHTA, CDR2 FQGTGA. The CDR3 reads CASGYKGGTEAFF. For the CDR3, the DNA is TGTGCCAGCGGCTACAAAGGGGGGACTGAAGCTTTCTTT.

This chain connects TRBV28 to TRBJ2-2, with 8 bases identical to TRBD2. Germline values: CDR1 MDHEN, CDR2 SYDVKM. Trimming cost V 7 bases and J 4 bases; bases outside gene matches: 5. The CDR3 consists of 14 residues. CDR3 region: CASNKLAATGELFF. CDR3 nucleotides: TGTGCCAGCAATAAACTAGCGGCCACCGGGGAGCTGTTTTTT.

This clonotype was recorded many times. The chain joins TRBV27 to TRBJ2-7; possible D gene TRBD2, 6 bases. Trimming cost V 6 bases and J 4 bases, with 16 bases left between them. CDR1 is MNHEY, CDR2 SMNVEV, per germline (reference sequence). This CDR3 spans 14 amino acids. This CDR3 reads CASSRRDGPYEQYF. In DNA, the CDR3 is TGTGCCAGCAGCCGGAGGGACGGACCTTACGAGCAGTACTTC.

This clonotype was seen at least ten times. The chain employs TRBV6-2 or TRBV6-3 and TRBJ2-1, with D possibly matching TRBD1 (6 bases). Between the trimmed V and J ends, which lost 5 bases and 8 bases, there was a span of 13 bases. This CDR3 has 13 residues. Germline V gene lookup returns CDR1 MNHEY and CDR2 SVGEGT. The CDR3: CASSHRVGDEQFF. Written as DNA, the CDR3 is TGTGCCAGCAGTCACAGGGTTGGCGATGAGCAGTTCTTC.

Concerning this clonotype: Relative to the germline gene, one junction end is altered; a read error may explain this. The CDR3 loop reads CAGSLGVANTGELFF. CDR3 in DNA: TGCGCCGGCAGCCTGGGGGTCGCGAACACCGGGGAGCTGTTTTTT. The gene calls are TRBV5-1 and TRBJ2-2, with D perhaps assigned TRBD1 or TRBD2 (5 bases each). CDR3 length: 15 amino acids. The germline gives CDR1 SGHRS, CDR2 YFSETQ.

V usage is TRBV7-2 and J usage is TRBJ2-7, with D possibly matching TRBD1 (6 bases). V shed 7 bases and J shed 1 base, with 14 bases lying between them. Looked up from germline, CDR1 is SGHTA and CDR2 is FQGNSA. The CDR3 has 14 residues. The CDR3, as DNA: TGTGCCAGCACCCAGCTACAGGGATCCTACGAGCAGTACTTC. Its protein is CASTQLQGSYEQYF.

As regards this clonotype: This may come from a read error, since a much larger clone is one base off. The chain couples TRBV5-4 to TRBJ2-5, with a possible D match to TRBD1 (6 bases). Looked up from germline, CDR1 is SGHNT and CDR2 is YYREEE (reference sequence). V was pared by 6 bases and J by 9 bases, with 21 bases between. CDR3 length: 14 residues. CDR3 sequence reads: CASTRVGDTQAQYF. The CDR3 bases are TGTGCCAGCACCCGGGTGGGGGACACCCAGGCCCAGTACTTC.

This clonotype showed up many times. The V and J genes are TRBV6-2 or TRBV6-3 and TRBJ2-5; D is unclear. Germline-derived CDR1 and CDR2 are MNHEY and SVGEGT. Trimming pared 7 bases from V and 1 base from J, leaving 4 bases between. This CDR3 contains 11 residues. The CDR3 loop reads CASTSQETQYF. The DNA of the CDR3 is TGTGCCAGCACCAGCCAAGAGACCCAGTACTTC.

Notes on this clonotype: A read error may be the cause here, since a much bigger clone is one base away. V usage is TRBV30 and J usage is TRBJ2-5, with D maybe TRBD2 (6 bases). The V end was cut by 0 bases, the J end by 13 bases, with 15 bases between. CDR3 length: 12 amino acids. Germline CDR1 and CDR2: GTSNPN and SVGIG (reference sequence). CDR3 sequence (DNA): TGTGCCTGGAGTGTTTCAGGAGGGAGGCTGTACTTC. It encodes CAWSVSGGRLYF.

The V and J genes are TRBV5-1 and TRBJ2-1; the D gene is possibly TRBD2 (5 bases). Trimming pared 1 base from V and 9 bases from J, leaving 17 bases between. Germline V gene lookup returns CDR1 SGHRS and CDR2 YFSETQ. The CDR3 has 15 amino acids. DNA for the CDR3: TGCGCCAGCAGCTTGTGGACTGGCGGTCTAGGTGAGCAGTTCTTC. Translating gives CASSLWTGGLGEQFF. Combining the CDR3 with reference TRBV5-1 and TRBJ2-1 gives the whole variable domain KAGVTQTPRYLIKTRGQQVTLSCSPISGHRSVSWYQQTPGQGLQFLFEYFSETQRNKGNFPGRFSGRQFSNSRSEMNVSTLELGDSALYLCASSLWTGGLGEQFFGPGTRLTVL.

This clonotype occurred a few times. The J gene is TRBJ2-1, the V gene TRBV20-1, with 11 nucleotides matching TRBD2. The CDR3 is 13 residues long. CDR1 is DFQATT and CDR2 is SNEGSKA in the germline V gene (reference sequence). Trimming took 5 bases from V and 9 from J; bases not matched to a gene: 6. In DNA, the CDR3 is TGCAGTGCTTATAGCGGGGGGGCGGTTGAGCAGTTCTTC. Protein product: CSAYSGGAVEQFF.

The sample holds many counts of this clonotype. CDR3 DNA sequence: TGTGCCACCAGTAACAGGGGGACTAATGAAAAACTGTTTTTT. It translates to CATSNRGTNEKLFF. The V call is TRBV15, the J call TRBJ1-4, with 8 positions matching TRBD1. The CDR3 runs to 14 residues. Germline V gene data show CDR1 as LNHNV and CDR2 as YYDKDF (reference sequence). The J segment lost 2 bases and the V segment lost 6 bases, leaving 2 bases of the junction unmatched. The whole variable domain, filled in from reference TRBV15 and TRBJ1-4, reads DAMVIQNPRYQVTQFGKPVTLSCSQTLNHNVMYWYQQKSSQAPKLLFHYYDKDFNNEADTPDNFQSRRPNTSFCFLDIRSPGLGDTAMYLCATSNRGTNEKLFFGSGTQLSVL.

The V and J genes are TRBV3-1 and TRBJ2-1; 7 bases are a match to TRBD2. Germline V CDR1 and CDR2: LGHDT, YNNKEL (reference sequence). The CDR3 consists of 17 residues. V gave up 4 bases and J gave up 7 bases; unmatched junction bases: 16. The CDR3 sequence: CASSPSSRAGVRNEQFF. As DNA, the CDR3 is TGTGCCAGCAGCCCGTCCTCTCGGGCGGGGGTCCGGAATGAGCAGTTCTTC.

This clonotype was picked up many times. The chain joins TRBV7-2 to TRBJ1-2, with 9 bases identical to TRBD1. Germline V gene lookup returns CDR1 SGHTA and CDR2 FQGNSA. V trimming: 5 bases; J trimming: 8 bases; junction bases outside the gene matches: 12. The CDR3 runs 15 residues. CDR3 region: CASSPRDRVRGGYTF. The DNA for the CDR3 is TGTGCCAGCAGCCCAAGGGACAGGGTGAGGGGAGGCTACACCTTC. The whole variable domain, remainder taken from reference TRBV7-2 and TRBJ1-2, is GAGVSQSPSNKVTEKGKDVELRCDPISGHTALYWYRQSLGQGLEFLIYFQGNSAPDKSGLPSDRFSAERTGGSVSTLTIQRTQQEDSAVYLCASSPRDRVRGGYTFGSGTRLTVV.

This clonotype has ten or more counts. The rearrangement joins TRBV9 to TRBJ2-3; 11 bases match TRBD2. V lost 1 base and J lost 6; bases outside the gene matches: 4. Germline CDR1 and CDR2: SGDLS and YYNGEE. This CDR3 spans 15 amino acids. The CDR3 DNA reads as TGTGCCAGCAGCGTATTAGCGGGGGGGCCCGATACGCAGTATTTT. The encoded protein is CASSVLAGGPDTQYF.

This clonotype was counted at least ten times. This sequence joins TRBV28 and TRBJ2-7, with D unclear. Germline V CDR1 and CDR2: MDHEN, SYDVKM. Between the trimmed V and J ends, which lost 8 bases and 3 bases, there was a span of 5 bases. The CDR3 spans 10 residues. CDR3 sequence reads: CASGRYEQYF. CDR3 nucleotide sequence: TGTGCCAGCGGCCGCTACGAGCAGTACTTC. Based on the CDR3 plus reference TRBV28 and TRBJ2-7, the full variable domain is DVKVTQSSRYLVKRTGEKVFLECVQDMDHENMFWYRQDPGLGLRLIYFSYDVKMKEKGDIPEGYSVSREKKERFSLILESASTNQTSMYLCASGRYEQYFGPGTRLTVT.

This clonotype was observed a handful of times. Just one base apart from a much larger clone, this may be a read error. The conserved phenylalanine or tryptophan is not found at the CDR3 terminus, so this likely reflects a read error. The chain employs TRBV5-6 and TRBJ2-1, with 13 nucleotides matching TRBD2. The V gene's germline CDR1 is SGHDT and CDR2 YYEEEE. V lost 0 bases, J lost 7 bases, and 10 bases stayed unmatched. The CDR3 is 18 residues long. The CDR3 here is CASSLVPGGGLAGNEQFV. CDR3 DNA: TGTGCCAGCAGCTTGGTACCCGGAGGGGGACTAGCGGGGAATGAGCAGTTCGTC.

This clonotype was found many times. The CDR3 spells CSVEVTGGNEQFF. The DNA of the CDR3 is TGCAGCGTTGAAGTGACAGGGGGCAATGAGCAGTTCTTC. The V gene is TRBV29-1, the J gene TRBJ2-1, with 9 bases identical to TRBD1. The CDR3 totals 13 residues. Germline V CDR1 and CDR2: SQVTM, ANQGSEA. After removal of 1 base from V and 6 bases from J, the junction contained 1 base not matched to a gene.

The genes are TRBV6-6 and TRBJ1-5; 10 positions agree with TRBD1. CDR1 MNHNY and CDR2 SVGAGI come from the germline V gene (reference sequence). Trimming at V came to 4 bases and at J to 2 bases, leaving 8 bases not matched to a gene. This CDR3 region has 17 residues. CDR3 in amino acids: CASSSPGQGLRNQPQHF. In DNA, the CDR3 is TGTGCCAGCAGTTCACCGGGACAGGGGTTGCGCAATCAGCCCCAGCATTTT.

This clonotype was counted at least ten times. The genes are TRBV9 and TRBJ2-7, with D possibly matching TRBD2 (5 bases). V was pared by 0 bases and J by 4 bases, with 14 bases between. Germline lookup yields CDR1 SGDLS and CDR2 YYNGEE. The CDR3 runs to 15 residues. CDR3 nucleotide sequence: TGTGCCAGCAGCGTAGCAGCGGAAACCTCGTACGAGCAGTACTTC. This codes for CASSVAAETSYEQYF.

The chain recombines TRBV14 with TRBJ2-3; D unresolved. Germline values: CDR1 SGHDN, CDR2 FVKESK. The CDR3 loop spans 17 amino acids. Trimming left V 4 bases short and J 0 bases short, with 17 bases between. This CDR3 reads CASSPLGLPFSTDTQYF. CDR3 coding DNA: TGTGCCAGCAGCCCCCTCGGCCTTCCTTTTAGCACAGATACGCAGTATTTT.

The V gene is TRBV12-3 or TRBV12-4, the J gene TRBJ2-7, with TRBD1 identical over 10 bases. V trimming: 3 bases; J trimming: 7 bases; junction bases outside the gene matches: 9. The CDR3 length is 15 residues. This chain's CDR3 is CASSFDRGLVREQYF. CDR3 bases: TGTGCCAGCAGTTTCGACAGGGGGCTAGTACGGGAGCAGTACTTC.

The V gene is TRBV19, the J gene TRBJ1-1; D is undetermined. The CDR3 length is 13 residues. Germline-derived CDR1 and CDR2 are LNHDA and SQIVND (reference sequence). Trimming took off 5 bases at V and 4 bases at J, with 11 bases between the two ends. Here the CDR3 DNA reads TGTGCCAGTAGTGCGGAGGAGGGCACTGAAGCTTTCTTT. It yields the protein CASSAEEGTEAFF.

The CDR3 is CASSPGTARETQYF. The DNA of the CDR3 is TGTGCCAGCTCACCGGGGACAGCACGGGAGACCCAGTACTTC. The chain carries TRBV18 and TRBJ2-5; 7 positions agree with TRBD1. This CDR3 contains 14 residues. Per germline, CDR1 KGHSH and CDR2 LQKENI. Trimming removed 3 bases from V and 5 bases from J; junction bases left unmatched: 6.

This clonotype was seen at least ten times. The chain carries TRBV29-1 and TRBJ1-2, with D possibly being TRBD1 (5 bases). The V end was cut by 3 bases, the J end by 4 bases, with 9 bases between. Per germline, CDR1 SQVTM and CDR2 ANQGSEA. CDR3 size: 12 residues. CDR3 coding DNA: TGCAGCGTTGAGACCGGGGGCTATGGCTACACCTTC. This codes for CSVETGGYGYTF. Complete variable domain (other parts from reference TRBV29-1 and TRBJ1-2): SAVISQKPSRDICQRGTSLTIQCQVDSQVTMMFWYRQQPGQSLTLIATANQGSEATYESGFVIDKFPISRPNLTFSTLTVSNMSPEDSSIYLCSVETGGYGYTFGSGTRLTVV.

The rearrangement joins TRBV19 to TRBJ2-1, with D unresolved. The CDR3 consists of 14 residues. The germline gives CDR1 LNHDA, CDR2 SQIVND (reference sequence). Trimming left V 1 base short and J 6 bases short, with 10 bases between. This CDR3 is CASSIVTTSNEQFF. For the CDR3, the DNA is TGTGCCAGTAGTATAGTTACGACGTCCAATGAGCAGTTCTTC.

As to this clonotype: A much bigger clone sits one base away, suggesting this may be a read error. The chain employs TRBV6-6 and TRBJ2-4, with 7 bases fitting TRBD2. The CDR3 has 13 amino acids. Germline CDR1 and CDR2: MNHNY and SVGAGI (reference sequence). V lost 2 bases and J lost 15; bases outside the gene matches: 10. Here the CDR3 DNA reads TGTGCCAGCAGTTACACAAGGGACTACGAGCGGTACTTC. Its translation is CASSYTRDYERYF.

Ten or more counts support this clonotype. The CDR3 is CASSFGDRGYNEQFF. CDR3 sequence (DNA): TGTGCCAGCAGCTTCGGGGACAGGGGCTACAATGAGCAGTTCTTC. The rearrangement links TRBV5-4 to TRBJ2-1; 10 positions match TRBD1. Germline CDR1 reads SGHNT; CDR2 reads YYREEE (reference sequence). This CDR3 has 15 residues. With 2 bases clipped from V and 3 bases from J, the junction kept 2 bases outside the gene matches.

The chain is built from TRBV20-1 and TRBJ2-4, with 7 bases that match TRBD2. Germline CDR1 and CDR2: DFQATT and SNEGSKA (reference sequence). With 0 bases clipped from V and 9 bases from J, the junction kept 8 bases outside the gene matches. The CDR3 sequence is 14 residues long. In DNA form, the CDR3 reads TGCAGTGCTAGAGAGGGGGGGGTCGGAGGCATTCAGTACTTC. It encodes CSAREGGVGGIQYF.

This clonotype occurred many times. The V and J genes are TRBV5-5 and TRBJ2-6; D tentatively fits TRBD1 or TRBD2 (5 bases each). The CDR3 has 15 amino acids. The ends were cut back, 0 bases at V and 4 bases at J, with 8 bases in the middle. In germline, CDR1 is SGHKS, CDR2 YYEKEE (reference sequence). The DNA of the CDR3 is TGTGCCAGCAGCTTGGAGGGGACCGGGGCCAACGTCCTGACTTTC. It codes for CASSLEGTGANVLTF. The whole variable domain, remainder taken from reference TRBV5-5 and TRBJ2-6, is DAGVTQSPTHLIKTRGQQVTLRCSPISGHKSVSWYQQVLGQGPQFIFQYYEKEERGRGNFPDRFSARQFPNYSSELNVNALLLGDSALYLCASSLEGTGANVLTFGAGSRLTVL.